The 20 T cell receptor beta chains reported below all come from one sample, sequenced in a study of T-cell reconstitution after alpha-beta-depleted transplantation in children. Unique molecular identifiers tagged the TCRbeta library. One entry per CDR3 protein, called by TCRdb with MiXCR from the PCR reads. This table has some 830,000 distinct CDR3 sequences, about 15% appearing once. The material sequenced was PBMCs, mostly from graft donor cells, taken 360 days after TCRalphabeta/CD19-depleted stem cell transplant. These receptors came from a male patient between 5 and 17 years old who had a stem cell transplant for acute lymphoblastic leukemia, so the T cells may come from the graft donor.

The sample holds many counts of this clonotype. The rearrangement links TRBV7-6 to TRBJ2-3, with D hard to call. The CDR3 consists of 15 residues. The V end was cut by 1 base, the J end by 1 base, with 9 bases between. Germline loops: CDR1 SGHVS, CDR2 FNYEAQ. The CDR3 DNA sequence: TGTGCCAGCAGCTTAGGGTGGCAAGGCACAGATACGCAGTATTTT. This translates into CASSLGWQGTDTQYF.

The CDR3 DNA follows: TGTGCCAGCAGTGGGACTAGCGGGATACAGTTCTTC. Its translation: CASSGTSGIQFF. The V gene is TRBV2, the J gene TRBJ2-1; 12 bases match TRBD2. Germline V CDR1 and CDR2: SNHLY, FYNNEI. CDR3 length equals 12 residues. With V trimmed by 4 bases and J by 13 bases, 2 bases remained unmatched.

V usage is TRBV5-1 and J usage is TRBJ2-1, with 8 bases lining up with TRBD2. V shed 5 bases and J 6 bases; nucleotides not matched to a gene: 10. CDR1 is SGHRS and CDR2 is YFSETQ in the germline V gene. The CDR3 runs 15 residues. The CDR3 DNA reads as TGCGCCAGCAGACTATCCGGGACTAGTGCCAATGAGCAGTTCTTC. Translating it yields CASRLSGTSANEQFF.

The rearrangement joins TRBV5-1 to TRBJ2-5; 12 bases agree with TRBD2. Trimming removed 3 bases from V and 4 bases from J; junction bases left unmatched: 16. CDR1 SGHRS and CDR2 YFSETQ come from the germline V gene. This CDR3 has 19 amino acids. The CDR3 DNA follows: TGCGCCAGCAGCTGGCCACTAGCGGGAGGAAGAGTAACAGGAGAGACCCAGTACTTC. Translated, it gives CASSWPLAGGRVTGETQYF.

The table lists this clonotype with a few counts. The chain links TRBV7-9 to TRBJ2-1, with 9 bases that match TRBD2. The CDR3 spans 15 residues. Trimming cost V 7 bases and J 1 base; bases outside gene matches: 5. The V gene's germline CDR1 is SEHNR and CDR2 FQNEAQ (reference sequence). As DNA, the CDR3 is TGTGCCAGCACCGTGGCGGGAGGGTCCTACAATGAGCAGTTCTTC. The encoded protein is CASTVAGGSYNEQFF.

This clonotype appeared a few times. This chain uses TRBV20-1 with TRBJ2-6; D is ambiguous. V lost 0 bases to trimming and J lost 0 bases, with 18 bases between them. Germline V gene data show CDR1 as DFQATT and CDR2 as SNEGSKA (reference sequence). The CDR3 is made up of 19 amino acids. CDR3 residues: CSARDLWGHPNSGANVLTF. The CDR3 DNA reads as TGCAGTGCTAGAGATCTATGGGGTCACCCCAACTCTGGGGCCAACGTCCTGACTTTC.

This clonotype was counted a few times. The V gene is TRBV9, the J gene TRBJ2-2; perhaps D is TRBD1 or TRBD2 (7 bases each). The CDR3 contains 19 residues. Trimming removed 4 bases from V and 4 bases from J, with 26 bases in between. Germline V gene sequence: CDR1 SGDLS, CDR2 YYNGEE. CDR3: CASSPEGAGVTSGTGELFF. The CDR3 coding sequence is TGTGCCAGCAGCCCCGAGGGGGCGGGAGTAACCTCGGGCACCGGGGAGCTGTTTTTT. The complete variable domain, with remaining parts taken from reference TRBV9 and TRBJ2-2, reads DSGVTQTPKHLITATGQRVTLRCSPRSGDLSVYWYQQSLDQGLQFLIQYYNGEERAKGNILERFSAQQFPDLHSELNLSSLELGDSALYFCASSPEGAGVTSGTGELFFGEGSRLTVL.

The chain employs TRBV5-1 and TRBJ2-1; 7 bases line up with TRBD2. After removal of 0 bases from V and 4 bases from J, the junction contained 7 bases not matched to a gene. Germline CDR1 reads SGHRS; CDR2 reads YFSETQ. CDR3 length: 16 amino acids. The CDR3 reads CASSLAWRERYNEQFF. Written as DNA, the CDR3 is TGCGCCAGCAGCTTGGCCTGGCGGGAGCGGTACAATGAGCAGTTCTTC. The full variable domain, in which reference TRBV5-1 and TRBJ2-1 provide the parts outside the CDR3, is KAGVTQTPRYLIKTRGQQVTLSCSPISGHRSVSWYQQTPGQGLQFLFEYFSETQRNKGNFPGRFSGRQFSNSRSEMNVSTLELGDSALYLCASSLAWRERYNEQFFGPGTRLTVL.

This clonotype was detected only a few times. CDR3 region: CASSPGRVNTEAFF. The CDR3 bases are TGTGCCAGCTCTCCAGGACGGGTGAACACTGAAGCTTTCTTT. The chain combines TRBV18 with TRBJ1-1; D gene ambiguous. The CDR3 runs 14 residues. The V end lost 6 bases, the J end lost 0 bases, and 11 bases lay between the germline ends. The V gene's germline CDR1 is KGHSH and CDR2 LQKENI.

V is TRBV20-1 and J is TRBJ1-1, with 12 bases aligning to TRBD1. The V and J ends lost 5 bases and 0 bases, in that order; junction bases with no gene match: 4. Germline assignment: CDR1 DFQATT and CDR2 SNEGSKA (reference sequence). This CDR3 spans 15 amino acids. This CDR3 is CSALRDRGLNTEAFF. The CDR3 bases are TGCAGTGCTCTCCGGGACAGGGGGCTGAACACTGAAGCTTTCTTT.

The gene calls are TRBV14 and TRBJ1-1; D not certain. This CDR3 spans 12 amino acids. The germline CDR1 and CDR2 sequences are SGHDN and FVKESK. Trimming cost V 3 bases and J 8 bases, with 10 bases left between them. CDR3 bases: TGTGCCAGCAGCCACCCGGACGGAGAAGCTTTCTTT. This codes for CASSHPDGEAFF. Full variable domain (rest looked up from reference TRBV14 and TRBJ1-1): EAGVTQFPSHSVIEKGQTVTLRCDPISGHDNLYWYRRVMGKEIKFLLHFVKESKQDESGMPNNRFLAERTGGTYSTLKVQPAELEDSGVYFCASSHPDGEAFFGQGTRLTVV.

This chain links TRBV7-6 with TRBJ1-2, with 8 bases that match TRBD1. The CDR3 runs 14 residues. Germline CDR1 and CDR2: SGHVS and FNYEAQ. The V and J ends lost 6 bases and 3 bases, in that order; junction bases with no gene match: 6. The DNA for the CDR3 is TGTGCCAGCAGAGGGGCAGGGGGCTACTATGGCTACACCTTC. This codes for CASRGAGGYYGYTF.

CDR3 nucleotides: TGTGCCAGCAGCTTAGGGTTATGGCAGGACACTGAAGCTTTCTTT. Its protein is CASSLGLWQDTEAFF. The J gene is TRBJ1-1, the V gene TRBV11-2; D is uncertain. Trimming removed 1 base at V and 3 bases at J, with 12 bases between. The germline V gene has CDR1 SGHAT and CDR2 FQNNGV. The CDR3 length is 15 residues.

This chain connects TRBV24-1 to TRBJ2-1; D unresolved. The V gene's germline CDR1 is KGHDR and CDR2 SFDVKD. The length of the CDR3 is 13 residues. V lost 5 bases, J lost 6 bases, and 10 bases lay in between. The CDR3 DNA reads TGTGCCACCAGTGCATACTTCGGCAATGAGCAGTTCTTC. Translating it yields CATSAYFGNEQFF.

The rearrangement uses TRBV7-3 and TRBJ2-7; 8 bases agree with TRBD1. The trim removed 4 bases at V and 5 bases at J, leaving 10 bases unmatched. Germline CDR1 is SGHTA and CDR2 is FQGTGA. This CDR3 has 15 residues. The CDR3 DNA reads as TGTGCCAGCAGCTGGGGGCAGGGGGCGCATCACGAGCAGTACTTC. Residues: CASSWGQGAHHEQYF.

The gene calls are TRBV2 and TRBJ2-7; TRBD2 matches 7 bases. There are 15 residues in the CDR3. Trimming at V came to 3 bases and at J to 0 bases, leaving 5 bases not matched to a gene. Germline V gene data show CDR1 as SNHLY and CDR2 as FYNNEI. The CDR3 region is CASSDGRHSSYEQYF. The CDR3 region has the DNA TGTGCCAGCAGTGACGGGAGGCACAGCTCCTACGAGCAGTACTTC.

The chain combines TRBV20-1 with TRBJ2-7; D gene ambiguous. Germline values: CDR1 DFQATT, CDR2 SNEGSKA (reference sequence). V was shortened by 2 bases and J by 3 bases, with 17 bases between the two germline ends. The CDR3 consists of 15 residues. CDR3 sequence (DNA): TGCAGTGCTAGATTGGCGGTTGAGCAGATCTACGAGCAGTACTTC. It yields the protein CSARLAVEQIYEQYF.

This clonotype showed up many times. The chain combines TRBV4-2 with TRBJ2-7; D not resolved. CDR3 length equals 11 residues. The germline CDR1 and CDR2 sequences are LGHNA and YNFKEQ. Trimming removed 6 bases at V and 4 bases at J, with 7 bases between. The CDR3 DNA reads TGTGCCAGCAGACCCAAATACGAGCAGTACTTC. Its translation is CASRPKYEQYF.

V gene TRBV29-1 combines with J gene TRBJ2-1; no definite D call. Trimming removed 5 bases from V and 2 bases from J, with 10 bases in between. The CDR3 spans 13 residues. Germline V gene lookup returns CDR1 SQVTM and CDR2 ANQGSEA. This CDR3 is CSVSPVTYNEQFF. The CDR3 DNA reads as TGCAGCGTTAGCCCGGTGACCTACAATGAGCAGTTCTTC.

This clonotype has a count of ten or more. The rearrangement links TRBV7-9 to TRBJ2-2, with D hard to call. Trimming shortened V by 8 bases and J by 3 bases, and 13 bases separated the two germline ends. The CDR3 loop spans 14 amino acids. The germline V gene has CDR1 SEHNR and CDR2 FQNEAQ (reference sequence). CDR3 nucleotide sequence: TGTGCCAGCCCTCCGACGGATTACACCGGGGAGCTGTTTTTT. Its translation: CASPPTDYTGELFF.